The clone carrying this T cell receptor beta chain showed up just once. Its antigen is unidentified. This sample is part of a study of shared clonotypes between healthy human individuals. General study findings and limits: Rarefaction curves obtained for sorted subsets showed sequencing incomplete despite large depth. The naive CD4 repertoires of several donors were compared, and approximately 4.5% of clonotypes were shared.

Produced via immunoSEQ multiplex PCR; TCRdb's table is partial and in-frame only. The profile covers 2,500,000 or so clones, with about nine tenths appearing a single time and around 0.4% taken by the ten largest. Germline V gene lookup returns CDR1 SGHTA and CDR2 FQGTGA. This CDR3 comprises 14 residues. The V gene lost 5 bases and the J gene lost 10 bases, with 20 bases spanning the gap. Those who donated were healthy HIV-negative adults, with no recent acute infections or vaccinations reported. Sequenced material: naive CD4+ T cells from PBMCs. Subset indicated: CD45RA+ positively selected. The clonotype was recovered from a man between 18 and 35 years old in good health. Some clones in this sample may be carry-over from other donors' samples. The chain has TRBV7-3 and TRBJ1-1, with D possibly TRBD1 on 5 matching bases. CDR3 residues: CASSPQGGKVAAFF. The DNA of the CDR3 is TGTGCCAGCAGCCCCCAGGGTGGGAAGGTAGCAGCTTTCTTT. Together with reference TRBV7-3 and TRBJ1-1, the CDR3 gives the full variable domain: GAGVSQTPSNKVTEKGKYVELRCDPISGHTALYWYRQSLGQGPEFLIYFQGTGAADDSGLPNDRFFAVRPEGSVSTLKIQRTERGDSAVYLCASSPQGGKVAAFFGQGTRLTVV.